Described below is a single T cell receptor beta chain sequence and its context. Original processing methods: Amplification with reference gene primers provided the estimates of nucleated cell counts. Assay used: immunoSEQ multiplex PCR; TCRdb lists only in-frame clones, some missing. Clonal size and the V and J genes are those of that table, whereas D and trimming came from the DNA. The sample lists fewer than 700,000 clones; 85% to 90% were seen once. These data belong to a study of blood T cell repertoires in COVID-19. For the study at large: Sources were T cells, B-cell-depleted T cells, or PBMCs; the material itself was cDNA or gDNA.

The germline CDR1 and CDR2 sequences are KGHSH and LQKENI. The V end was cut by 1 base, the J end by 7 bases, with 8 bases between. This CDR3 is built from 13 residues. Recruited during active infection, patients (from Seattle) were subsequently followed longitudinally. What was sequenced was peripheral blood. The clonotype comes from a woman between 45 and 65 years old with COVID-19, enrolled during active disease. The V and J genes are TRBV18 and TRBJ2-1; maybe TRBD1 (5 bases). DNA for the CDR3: TGTGCCAGCTCACCACTACAGGCTAATGAGCAGTTCTTC. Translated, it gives CASSPLQANEQFF.